This T cell receptor (beta chain) comes out of a study of naive and memory T cell subsets. Study-level points and caveats: The RNA method is potentially sensitive to activation and differentiation changes.

This CDR3 contains 15 residues. Trimming left V 1 base short and J 7 bases short, with 17 bases between. The SP2 primer and nested alpha and beta constant region primers amplified ligated cDNA in four rounds. Blood and skin TCR RNA was reverse transcribed with alpha and beta constant primers. Each CDR3 protein gets one entry after TCRdb re-called the 5' RACE reads with MiXCR. The sample carries more than 50,000 distinct CDR3 sequences, 7% to 8% recorded once. TCR cDNA received a 3' ligated oligonucleotide that carried a UMI. Whole blood, roughly 2.5 ml, came from adult healthy volunteers. Cells were not sorted; total RNA input targeted about 1 to 1000 ng. Comment on this clonotype: Its target is unknown.

The clonotype was recovered from a female donor in good health. The chain employs TRBV12-3 or TRBV12-4 and TRBJ2-7; D may be TRBD1 (6 bases). The CDR3 sequence: CASSLDGTPSREQYF. The DNA of the CDR3 is TGTGCCAGCAGTTTAGATGGGACACCCTCTAGAGAGCAGTACTTC.